The 19 T cell receptor beta chains given below trace back to one sample, sequenced in a study of molecular identifiers for immune sequencing clone quantification. TCRdb independently ran MiXCR on the PCR reads; one entry per CDR3 protein. Here the sample spans roughly 630,000 distinct CDR3 sequences, roughly 25% being singletons. The material sequenced was naive CD8+ T cells from blood, with Jurkat cell RNA spiked in. The subset was: FACS-sorted CD8+CD4-CCR7+CD45RA+ naive T cells. Receptors were obtained from a human donor in good health. Some libraries in this study had Jurkat cell RNA spiked in.

About this clonotype: A much larger clone lies a single base off, so this may be a read error. The chain carries TRBV28 and TRBJ2-7; D is possibly TRBD1 (5 bases). Germline CDR1 reads MDHEN; CDR2 reads SYDVKM. The CDR3 extends over 12 amino acids. The germline V and J ends were trimmed by 10 bases and 0 bases, with 10 bases remaining between them. As DNA, the CDR3 is TGTGCCAACAGCGACAGCTCCTACGAGCAGTACTTC. This codes for CANSDSSYEQYF.

The sample holds a few counts of this clonotype. The chain uses TRBV24-1 and TRBJ2-3; no firm D call. The CDR3 extends over 10 amino acids. Germline CDR1 and CDR2: KGHDR and SFDVKD. Trimming took off 9 bases at V and 5 bases at J, with 5 bases between the two ends. The CDR3 is CATGLDTQYF. The CDR3 nucleotides are TGTGCCACCGGTTTAGATACGCAGTATTTT.

This clonotype was counted between two and nine times. The CDR3 nucleotides read TGTGCCAGCAGCCCCGGAGGGGCGCCTGGCTACACCTTC. It encodes CASSPGGAPGYTF. This chain uses TRBV11-2 with TRBJ1-2; possible D gene TRBD1, 5 bases. The CDR3 runs 13 residues. With 5 bases removed from V and 7 bases from J, the gap between germline ends came to 14 bases. CDR1 is SGHAT, CDR2 FQNNGV, per germline.

The chain employs TRBV3-1 and TRBJ1-2; no reliable D call. The CDR3 has 16 amino acids. Trimming took off 0 bases at V and 0 bases at J, with 11 bases between the two ends. Per the germline V gene, CDR1 is LGHDT and CDR2 is YNNKEL (reference sequence). Here the CDR3 reads CASSQEASLTNYGYTF. CDR3 coding DNA: TGTGCCAGCAGCCAAGAAGCCAGCCTAACTAACTATGGCTACACCTTC.

The CDR3, as DNA: TGTGCCAGCAGTTTTTTCCAGGGCTCCTACGAGCAGTACTTC. Encoded protein: CASSFFQGSYEQYF. The chain links TRBV27 to TRBJ2-7, with a tentative D call TRBD1 (5 bases). CDR1 is MNHEY, CDR2 SMNVEV, per germline (reference sequence). Trimming took 3 bases from V and 0 from J, leaving 9 bases between them. The CDR3 consists of 14 residues.

This clonotype was counted at least ten times. V usage is TRBV7-2 and J usage is TRBJ1-3, with D maybe TRBD1 (6 bases). The V and J ends lost 1 base and 4 bases respectively, with 11 bases between them. This CDR3 region has 15 residues. Germline-derived CDR1 and CDR2 are SGHTA and FQGNSA. CDR3: CASSLDAGAGNTIYF. DNA of the CDR3: TGTGCCAGCAGCTTAGATGCGGGGGCGGGAAACACCATATATTTT. Complete variable domain (other parts from reference TRBV7-2 and TRBJ1-3): GAGVSQSPSNKVTEKGKDVELRCDPISGHTALYWYRQSLGQGLEFLIYFQGNSAPDKSGLPSDRFSAERTGGSVSTLTIQRTQQEDSAVYLCASSLDAGAGNTIYFGEGSWLTVV.

This clonotype appeared a few times. The chain couples TRBV19 to TRBJ2-7, with 8 bases matching TRBD1. Germline CDR1 LNHDA, CDR2 SQIVND (reference sequence). This CDR3 is built from 15 residues. J gave up 2 bases and V 4 bases, and 7 bases lay outside the gene matches. CDR3 in amino acids: CASSTGQGNTYEQYF. The CDR3 DNA sequence: TGTGCCAGTAGTACCGGACAGGGCAACACCTACGAGCAGTACTTC.

In the case of this clonotype: At one end the junction does not follow the germline gene, possibly because of a read error. The chain uses TRBV29-1 and TRBJ2-3; TRBD1 matches 7 bases. The V gene's germline CDR1 is SQVTM and CDR2 ANQGSEA. The length of the CDR3 is 16 residues. CDR3 region: CSVNGPTGDGSDTQCF. The CDR3 nucleotides are TGCAGCGTAAATGGACCTACAGGGGACGGCTCAGATACGCAGTGTTTT.

Note on this clonotype: Being one base from a much bigger clone, this may be a read error. J is TRBJ1-4 and V is TRBV6-2 or TRBV6-3; D remains unclear. Germline V gene data show CDR1 as MNHEY and CDR2 as SVGEGT. Trimming shortened V by 5 bases and J by 0 bases, and 10 bases separated the two germline ends. The CDR3 runs 15 residues. Here the CDR3 reads CASSHEAPTNEKLFF. CDR3 DNA: TGTGCCAGCAGTCACGAGGCACCAACTAATGAAAAACTGTTTTTT.

A word on this clonotype: This could be a read error, since a much larger clone is one nucleotide away. The chain has TRBV29-1 and TRBJ1-2, with no clear D. Per the germline V gene, CDR1 is SQVTM and CDR2 is ANQGSEA. The CDR3 loop spans 13 amino acids. The CDR3 nucleotides read TGCAACGTTCCCCAAACTGAAGGCCCCGGCTACACCTTC. It translates to CNVPQTEGPGYTF.

This clonotype was recorded many times. The genes are TRBV29-1 and TRBJ1-2; 8 nucleotides agree with TRBD1. This CDR3 comprises 13 residues. Per the germline V gene, CDR1 is SQVTM and CDR2 is ANQGSEA. With V trimmed by 4 bases and J by 8 bases, 9 bases remained unmatched. CDR3 protein: CSVVLDRVPGYTF. The DNA for the CDR3 is TGCAGCGTTGTGTTGGACAGGGTACCCGGCTACACCTTC.

The chain recombines TRBV4-3 with TRBJ1-6; D remains ambiguous. Germline assignment: CDR1 LGHNA and CDR2 YSLEER. V shed 3 bases and J shed 8 bases, with 14 bases lying between them. The CDR3 loop spans 15 amino acids. The CDR3 spells CASSQGSRRDSPLHF. CDR3 nucleotides: TGCGCCAGCAGCCAGGGGTCGAGACGGGATTCACCCCTCCACTTT.

The sample holds a few counts of this clonotype. The chain is built from TRBV19 and TRBJ2-1, with a weak D call TRBD2 (5 bases). Looked up from germline, CDR1 is LNHDA and CDR2 is SQIVND (reference sequence). The CDR3 spans 15 residues. Trimming took off 7 bases at V and 0 bases at J, with 13 bases between the two ends. The CDR3 bases are TGTGCCAGTACCACCGGGATGACCTCCTACAATGAGCAGTTCTTC. It codes for CASTTGMTSYNEQFF. The full variable domain, with the rest looked up from reference TRBV19 and TRBJ2-1, is DGGITQSPKYLFRKEGQNVTLSCEQNLNHDAMYWYRQDPGQGLRLIYYSQIVNDFQKGDIAEGYSVSREKKESFPLTVTSAQKNPTAFYLCASTTGMTSYNEQFFGPGTRLTVL.

This clonotype was counted only a few times. The chain carries TRBV19 and TRBJ2-7; 10 bases agree with TRBD1. Germline values: CDR1 LNHDA, CDR2 SQIVND (reference sequence). Germline trimming cut 6 bases from V and 6 bases from J; bases unmatched to any gene: 8. The CDR3 extends over 14 amino acids. The CDR3 DNA reads as TGTGCCAGTAGCTCCGGGACAGGGGCCGTCGAGCAGTACTTC. Its protein product is CASSSGTGAVEQYF.

This clonotype was observed a handful of times. The genes are TRBV27 and TRBJ2-6; 7 bases line up with TRBD1. CDR1 is MNHEY, CDR2 SMNVEV, per germline (reference sequence). V shed 4 bases and J 4 bases; nucleotides not matched to a gene: 7. CDR3 length: 16 amino acids. This CDR3 reads CASSSTGVGGANVLTF. The CDR3 DNA reads as TGTGCCAGCAGTTCCACAGGGGTCGGAGGGGCCAACGTCCTGACTTTC.

A note on this clonotype: A much more abundant neighbour one base away suggests this may be a read error. No conserved phenylalanine or tryptophan ends this CDR3, so it is likely a read error. This chain links TRBV20-1 with TRBJ2-7; D gene uncertain. This CDR3 is built from 14 residues. V was shortened by 0 bases and J by 3 bases, with 12 bases between the two germline ends. Germline CDR1 reads DFQATT; CDR2 reads SNEGSKA (reference sequence). CDR3 DNA: TGCAGTGCTAGAGATATTGCGGAATACTACGAGCAGTACTCC. Protein sequence: CSARDIAEYYEQYS.

This clonotype was detected only a few times. This chain links TRBV7-9 with TRBJ2-7; D is uncertain. The CDR3 covers 14 residues. CDR1 SEHNR and CDR2 FQNEAQ come from the germline V gene (reference sequence). Between the trimmed V and J ends, which lost 1 base and 6 bases, there was a span of 13 bases. CDR3 residues: CASSLGGSLGEQYF. CDR3 in DNA: TGTGCCAGCAGCTTAGGTGGTAGCTTGGGCGAGCAGTACTTC.

This clonotype was observed a few times. The chain is built from TRBV10-2 and TRBJ2-3; TRBD1 aligns across 9 bases. The CDR3 length is 14 residues. Germline V lookup: CDR1 WSHSY, CDR2 SAAADI. The V gene end was trimmed by 4 bases and the J gene end by 5 bases; junction bases not matched to a gene: 4. This CDR3 is CASSVQGAQDTQYF. Written as DNA, the CDR3 is TGCGCCAGCAGTGTACAGGGGGCCCAAGATACGCAGTATTTT.

This clonotype was counted ten times or more. This chain uses TRBV5-1 with TRBJ2-3; D might be TRBD1 (5 bases). Germline CDR1 and CDR2: SGHRS and YFSETQ. Between the trimmed V and J ends, which lost 0 bases and 2 bases, there was a span of 13 bases. This CDR3 comprises 16 residues. The DNA of the CDR3 is TGCGCCAGCAGCTTGGCGGCCAGGGTACCCACAGATACGCAGTATTTT. Translating it yields CASSLAARVPTDTQYF. The complete variable domain, with remaining parts taken from reference TRBV5-1 and TRBJ2-3, reads KAGVTQTPRYLIKTRGQQVTLSCSPISGHRSVSWYQQTPGQGLQFLFEYFSETQRNKGNFPGRFSGRQFSNSRSEMNVSTLELGDSALYLCASSLAARVPTDTQYFGPGTRLTVL.